The source of this TCR beta chain is a study of blood T cell repertoires in COVID-19. Whole-study context: Samples came from the United States, Italy and Spain, spanning acute and convalescent COVID-19.

The data were produced by immunoSEQ multiplex PCR, yet TCRdb's version contains in-frame clones alone and is incomplete. The table has 150,000 to 250,000 clones, about 95% seen once. Germline CDR1 MNHNS, CDR2 SASEGT. V was clipped by 3 bases and J by 6 bases, with 12 bases between them. CDR3 size: 13 residues. Sequencing input: peripheral blood. The chain couples TRBV6-1 to TRBJ2-7; D is uncertain. This sequence originates from a man aged 25 to 40 with COVID-19, enrolled during active disease. The CDR3 here is CASSEISLAEQYF. CDR3 coding DNA: TGTGCCAGCAGTGAGATCTCCTTGGCCGAGCAGTACTTC.